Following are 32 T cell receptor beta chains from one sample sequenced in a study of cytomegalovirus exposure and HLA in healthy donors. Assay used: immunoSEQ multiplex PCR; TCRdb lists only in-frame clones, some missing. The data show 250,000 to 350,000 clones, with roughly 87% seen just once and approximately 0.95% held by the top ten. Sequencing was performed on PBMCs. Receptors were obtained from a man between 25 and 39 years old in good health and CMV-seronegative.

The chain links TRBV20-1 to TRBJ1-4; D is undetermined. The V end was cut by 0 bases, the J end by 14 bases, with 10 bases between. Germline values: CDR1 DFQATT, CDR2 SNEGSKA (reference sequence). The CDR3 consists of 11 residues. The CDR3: CSARDPTGLFF. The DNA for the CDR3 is TGCAGTGCTAGAGATCCCACGGGGCTGTTTTTT.

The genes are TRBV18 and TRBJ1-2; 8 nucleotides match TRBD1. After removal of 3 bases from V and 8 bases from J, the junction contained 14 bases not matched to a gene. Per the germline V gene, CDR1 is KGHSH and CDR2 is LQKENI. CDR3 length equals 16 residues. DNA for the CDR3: TGTGCCAGCTCACCGGGAGGGACAGGCCTTTTTACGGGCTACACCTTC. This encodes CASSPGGTGLFTGYTF.

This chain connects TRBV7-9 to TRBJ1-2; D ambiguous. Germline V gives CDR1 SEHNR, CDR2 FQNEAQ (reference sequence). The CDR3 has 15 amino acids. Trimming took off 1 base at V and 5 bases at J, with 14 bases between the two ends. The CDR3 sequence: CASSLELPRGYGYTF. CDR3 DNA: TGTGCCAGCAGCTTAGAGCTTCCTCGGGGTTATGGCTACACCTTC.

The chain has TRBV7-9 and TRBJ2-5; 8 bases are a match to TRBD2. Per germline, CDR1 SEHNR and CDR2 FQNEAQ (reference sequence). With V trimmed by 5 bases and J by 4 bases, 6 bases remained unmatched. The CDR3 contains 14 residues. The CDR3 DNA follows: TGTGCCAGCAGCGCCCCGGGGGGGCGAGAGACCCAGTACTTC. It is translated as CASSAPGGRETQYF.

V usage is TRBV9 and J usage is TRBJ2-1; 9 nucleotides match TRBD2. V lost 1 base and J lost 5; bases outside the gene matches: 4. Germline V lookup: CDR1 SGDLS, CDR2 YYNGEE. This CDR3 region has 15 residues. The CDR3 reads CASSVMGLANNEQFF. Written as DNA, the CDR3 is TGTGCCAGCAGCGTAATGGGACTAGCCAACAATGAGCAGTTCTTC.

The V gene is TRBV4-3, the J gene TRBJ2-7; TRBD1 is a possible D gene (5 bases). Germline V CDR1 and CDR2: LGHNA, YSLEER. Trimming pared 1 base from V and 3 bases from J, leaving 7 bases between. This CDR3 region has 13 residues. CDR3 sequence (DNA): TGCGCCAGCAGCCAAGCGCAGGGCTACGAGCAGTACTTC. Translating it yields CASSQAQGYEQYF.

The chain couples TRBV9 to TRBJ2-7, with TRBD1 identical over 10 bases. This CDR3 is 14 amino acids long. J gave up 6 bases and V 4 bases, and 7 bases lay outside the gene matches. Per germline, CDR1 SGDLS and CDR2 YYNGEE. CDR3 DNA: TGTGCCAGCAGCTCATCCGGGACAGGGGTCGAGCAGTACTTC. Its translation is CASSSSGTGVEQYF.

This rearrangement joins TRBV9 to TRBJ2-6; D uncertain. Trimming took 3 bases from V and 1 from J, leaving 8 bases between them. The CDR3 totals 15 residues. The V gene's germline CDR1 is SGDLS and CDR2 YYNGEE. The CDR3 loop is CASSGSPSGANVLTF. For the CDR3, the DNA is TGTGCCAGCAGCGGAAGCCCGTCTGGGGCCAACGTCCTGACTTTC.

CDR3 sequence: CASSLQGKAYQPQHF. The CDR3 DNA reads as TGTGCCAGCAGTTTACAGGGAAAAGCCTATCAGCCCCAGCATTTT. V is TRBV27 and J is TRBJ1-5; possibly TRBD1 for D (5 bases). Trimming cost V 2 bases and J 5 bases, with 13 bases left between them. This CDR3 is built from 15 residues. Per germline, CDR1 MNHEY and CDR2 SMNVEV (reference sequence).

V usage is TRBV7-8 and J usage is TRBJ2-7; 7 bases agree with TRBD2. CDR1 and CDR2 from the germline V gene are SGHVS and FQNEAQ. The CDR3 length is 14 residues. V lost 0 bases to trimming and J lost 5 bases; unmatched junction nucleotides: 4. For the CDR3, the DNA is TGTGCCAGCAGCTTAGCGCTGGGAGGGGACGAGCAGTACTTC. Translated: CASSLALGGDEQYF.

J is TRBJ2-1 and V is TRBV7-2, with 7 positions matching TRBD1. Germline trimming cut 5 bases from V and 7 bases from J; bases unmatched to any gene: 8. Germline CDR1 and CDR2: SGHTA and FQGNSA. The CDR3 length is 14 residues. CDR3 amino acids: CASSPQRGPNEQFF. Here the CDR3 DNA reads TGTGCCAGCAGCCCCCAAAGGGGGCCGAATGAGCAGTTCTTC.

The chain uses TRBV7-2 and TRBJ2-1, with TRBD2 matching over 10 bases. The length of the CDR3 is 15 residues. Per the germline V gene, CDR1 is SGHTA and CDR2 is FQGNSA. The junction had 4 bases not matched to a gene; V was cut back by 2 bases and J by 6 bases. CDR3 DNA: TGTGCCAGCAGCTTACTAGCGGGGGCGTTCAATGAGCAGTTCTTC. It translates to CASSLLAGAFNEQFF.

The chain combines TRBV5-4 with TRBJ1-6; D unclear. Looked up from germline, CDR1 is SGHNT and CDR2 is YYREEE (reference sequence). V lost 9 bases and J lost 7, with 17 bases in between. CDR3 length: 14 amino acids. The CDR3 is CATDPGSGNSPLHF. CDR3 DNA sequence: TGTGCCACCGATCCGGGTTCGGGAAATTCACCCCTCCACTTT. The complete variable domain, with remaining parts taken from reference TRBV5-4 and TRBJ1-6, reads ETGVTQSPTHLIKTRGQQVTLRCSSQSGHNTVSWYQQALGQGPQFIFQYYREEENGRGNFPPRFSGLQFPNYSSELNVNALELDDSALYLCATDPGSGNSPLHFGNGTRLTVT.

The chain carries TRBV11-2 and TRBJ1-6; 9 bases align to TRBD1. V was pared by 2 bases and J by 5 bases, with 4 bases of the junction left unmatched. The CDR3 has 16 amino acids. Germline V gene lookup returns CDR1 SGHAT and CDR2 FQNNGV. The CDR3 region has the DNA TGTGCCAGCAGCTTACGGACAGGGGAGAATAATTCACCCCTCCACTTT. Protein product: CASSLRTGENNSPLHF.

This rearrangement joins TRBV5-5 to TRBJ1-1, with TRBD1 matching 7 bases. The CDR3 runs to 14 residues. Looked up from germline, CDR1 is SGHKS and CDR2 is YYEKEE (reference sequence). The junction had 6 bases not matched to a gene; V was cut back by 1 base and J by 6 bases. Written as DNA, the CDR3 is TGTGCCAGCAGCTTGACAGGGGAAAGATCTGAAGCTTTCTTT. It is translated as CASSLTGERSEAFF. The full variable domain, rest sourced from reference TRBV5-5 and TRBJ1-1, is DAGVTQSPTHLIKTRGQQVTLRCSPISGHKSVSWYQQVLGQGPQFIFQYYEKEERGRGNFPDRFSARQFPNYSSELNVNALLLGDSALYLCASSLTGERSEAFFGQGTRLTVV.

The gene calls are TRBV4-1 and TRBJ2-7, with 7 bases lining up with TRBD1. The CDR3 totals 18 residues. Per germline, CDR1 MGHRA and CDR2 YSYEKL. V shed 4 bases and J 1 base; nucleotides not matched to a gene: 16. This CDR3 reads CASSPSALGTADSYEQYF. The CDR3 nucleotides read TGCGCCAGCAGCCCAAGTGCACTCGGGACAGCGGATTCCTACGAGCAGTACTTC.

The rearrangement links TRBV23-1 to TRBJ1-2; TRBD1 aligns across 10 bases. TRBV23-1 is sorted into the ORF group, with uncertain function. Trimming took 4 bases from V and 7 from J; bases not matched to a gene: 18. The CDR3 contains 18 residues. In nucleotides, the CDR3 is TGCGCCAGCAGTCTATCCCCAACCCCGGACAGGGGGTTGTGTGGCTACACCTTC. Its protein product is CASSLSPTPDRGLCGYTF.

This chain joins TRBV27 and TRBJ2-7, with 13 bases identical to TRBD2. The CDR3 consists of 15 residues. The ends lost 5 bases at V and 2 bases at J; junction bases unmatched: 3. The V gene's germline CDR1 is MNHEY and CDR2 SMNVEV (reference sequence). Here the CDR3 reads CASSTGLAGAYEQYF. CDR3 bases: TGTGCCAGCAGTACCGGACTAGCGGGGGCCTACGAGCAGTACTTC.

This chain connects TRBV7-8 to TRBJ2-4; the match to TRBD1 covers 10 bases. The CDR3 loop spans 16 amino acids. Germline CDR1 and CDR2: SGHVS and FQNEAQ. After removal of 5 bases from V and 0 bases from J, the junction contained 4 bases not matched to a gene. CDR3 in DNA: TGTGCCAGCAGCATAGGACAGGGGGTAGCCAAAAACATTCAGTACTTC. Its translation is CASSIGQGVAKNIQYF.

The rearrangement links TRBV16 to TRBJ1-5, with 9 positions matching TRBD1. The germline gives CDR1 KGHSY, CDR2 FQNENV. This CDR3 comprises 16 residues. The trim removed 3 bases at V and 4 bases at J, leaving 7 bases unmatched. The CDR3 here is CASSHFTGGENQPQHF. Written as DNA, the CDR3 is TGTGCCAGCAGCCATTTTACAGGGGGCGAGAATCAGCCCCAGCATTTT. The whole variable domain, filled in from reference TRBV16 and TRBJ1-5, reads GEEVAQTPKHLVRGEGQKAKLYCAPIKGHSYVFWYQQVLKNEFKFLISFQNENVFDETGMPKERFSAKCLPNSPCSLEIQATKLEDSAVYFCASSHFTGGENQPQHFGDGTRLSIL.

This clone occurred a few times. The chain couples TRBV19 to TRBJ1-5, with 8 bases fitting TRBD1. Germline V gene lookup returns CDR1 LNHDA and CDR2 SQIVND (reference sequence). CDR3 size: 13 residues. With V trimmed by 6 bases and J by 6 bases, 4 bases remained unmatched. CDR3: CASRARGLQPQHF. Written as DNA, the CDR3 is TGTGCCAGTAGAGCCAGGGGGCTTCAGCCCCAGCATTTT.

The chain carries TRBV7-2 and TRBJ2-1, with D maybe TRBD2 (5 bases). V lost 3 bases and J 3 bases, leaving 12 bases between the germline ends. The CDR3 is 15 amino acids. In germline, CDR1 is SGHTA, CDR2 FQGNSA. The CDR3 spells CASSFKRSFYNEQFF. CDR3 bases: TGTGCCAGCAGCTTCAAGCGGAGCTTCTACAATGAGCAGTTCTTC.

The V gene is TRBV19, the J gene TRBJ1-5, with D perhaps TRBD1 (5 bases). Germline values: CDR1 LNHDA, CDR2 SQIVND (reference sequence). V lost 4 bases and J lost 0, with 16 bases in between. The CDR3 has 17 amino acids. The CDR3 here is CASSTHTDSYSNQPQHF. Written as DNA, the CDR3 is TGTGCCAGTAGTACTCACACCGACAGCTATAGCAATCAGCCCCAGCATTTT.

In DNA, the CDR3 is TGCGCCAGCAGCATCGGACAGACCAGCTCCTACAATGAGCAGTTCTTC. This gives the protein CASSIGQTSSYNEQFF. This chain links TRBV5-1 with TRBJ2-1; tentative D call: TRBD1 (6 bases). The CDR3 length is 16 residues. Trimming removed 4 bases at V and 0 bases at J, with 14 bases between. Germline CDR1 reads SGHRS; CDR2 reads YFSETQ.

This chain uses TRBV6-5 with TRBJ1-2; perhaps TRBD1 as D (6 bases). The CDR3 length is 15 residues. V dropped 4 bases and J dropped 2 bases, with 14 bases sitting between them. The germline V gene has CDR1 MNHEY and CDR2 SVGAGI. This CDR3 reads CASSSPTQGNYGYTF. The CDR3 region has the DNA TGTGCCAGCAGTTCTCCAACACAGGGAAACTATGGCTACACCTTC.

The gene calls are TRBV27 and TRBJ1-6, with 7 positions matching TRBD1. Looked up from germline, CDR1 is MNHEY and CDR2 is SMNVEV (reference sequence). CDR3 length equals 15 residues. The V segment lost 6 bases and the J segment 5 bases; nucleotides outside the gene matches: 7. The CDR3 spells CASRAQGVDNSPLHF. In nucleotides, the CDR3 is TGTGCCAGCAGGGCCCAGGGGGTAGATAATTCACCCCTCCACTTT.

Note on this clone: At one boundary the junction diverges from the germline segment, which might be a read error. In DNA, the CDR3 is TGCAGCGTTAAAGACCCCGACCAGGGGTTTGACACTGAAGCTTTCTTT. As protein: CSVKDPDQGFDTEAFF. The gene calls are TRBV29-1 and TRBJ1-1; the D gene is possibly TRBD1 (6 bases). In germline, CDR1 is SQVTM, CDR2 ANQGSEA. The CDR3 runs 16 residues. Combining the CDR3 with reference TRBV29-1 and TRBJ1-1 gives the whole variable domain SAVISQKPSRDICQRGTSLTIQCQVDSQVTMMFWYRQQPGQSLTLIATANQGSEATYESGFVIDKFPISRPNLTFSTLTVSNMSPEDSSIYLCSVKDPDQGFDTEAFFGQGTRLTVV.

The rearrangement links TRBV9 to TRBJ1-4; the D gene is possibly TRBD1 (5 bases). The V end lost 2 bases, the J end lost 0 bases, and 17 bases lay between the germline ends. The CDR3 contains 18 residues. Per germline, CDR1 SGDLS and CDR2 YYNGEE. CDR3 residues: CASSVEPTGFATNEKLFF. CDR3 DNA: TGTGCCAGCAGCGTTGAGCCAACAGGATTTGCAACTAATGAAAAACTGTTTTTT.

Written as DNA, the CDR3 is TGTGCCAGCAGTTTATATGGTCAGGGGGCGAAATCTAACTATGGCTACACCTTC. Residues: CASSLYGQGAKSNYGYTF. The chain joins TRBV28 to TRBJ1-2; 8 nucleotides line up with TRBD1. Germline loops: CDR1 MDHEN, CDR2 SYDVKM. V was clipped by 1 base and J by 0 bases; unmatched bases: 10. CDR3 size: 18 residues.

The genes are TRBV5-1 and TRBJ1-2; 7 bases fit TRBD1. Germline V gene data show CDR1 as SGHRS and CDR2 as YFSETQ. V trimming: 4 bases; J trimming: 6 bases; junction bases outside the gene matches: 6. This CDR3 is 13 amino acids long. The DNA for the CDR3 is TGCGCCAGCAGCCAAACAGGGGACAATGGCTACACCTTC. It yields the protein CASSQTGDNGYTF.

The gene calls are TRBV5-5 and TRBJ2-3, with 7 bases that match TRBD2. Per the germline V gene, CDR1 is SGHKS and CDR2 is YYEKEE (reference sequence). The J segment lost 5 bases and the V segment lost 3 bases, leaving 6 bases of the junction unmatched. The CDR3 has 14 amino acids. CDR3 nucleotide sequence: TGTGCCAGCAGCTCCGGACTAGTGAGAGATACGCAGTATTTT. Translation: CASSSGLVRDTQYF.

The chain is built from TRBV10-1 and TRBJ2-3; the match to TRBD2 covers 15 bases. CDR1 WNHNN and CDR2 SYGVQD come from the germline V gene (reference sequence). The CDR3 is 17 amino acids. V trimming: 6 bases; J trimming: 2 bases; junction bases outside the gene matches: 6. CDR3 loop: CASSRGLAGGFTDTQYF. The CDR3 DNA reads TGCGCCAGCAGCCGGGGACTAGCGGGGGGATTCACAGATACGCAGTATTTT.